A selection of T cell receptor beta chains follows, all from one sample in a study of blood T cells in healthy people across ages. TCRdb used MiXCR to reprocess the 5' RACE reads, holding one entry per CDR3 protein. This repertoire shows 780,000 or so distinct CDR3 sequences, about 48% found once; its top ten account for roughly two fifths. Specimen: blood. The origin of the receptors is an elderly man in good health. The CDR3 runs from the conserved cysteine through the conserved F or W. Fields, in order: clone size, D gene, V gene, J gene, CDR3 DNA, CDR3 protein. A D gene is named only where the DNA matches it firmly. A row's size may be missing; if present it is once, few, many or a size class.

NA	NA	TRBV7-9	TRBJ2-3	TGTGCCAGCAGCTTCGGAGAGGGGGGGACGCAGTATTTT	CASSFGEGGTQYF
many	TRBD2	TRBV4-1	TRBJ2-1	TGCGCCAGCAGCCAAGAGTTTCTAGCGGGTTACAATGAGCAGTTCTTC	CASSQEFLAGYNEQFF
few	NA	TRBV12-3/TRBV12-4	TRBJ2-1	TGTGCCAGCAGTTTACCGACTTTTCGGTACAATGAGCAGTTCTTC	CASSLPTFRYNEQFF
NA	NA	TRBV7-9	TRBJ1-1	TGTGCCAGTAGCTTAGGTGCAGGTAACGCTGAAGCTTTCTTT	CASSLGAGNAEAFF
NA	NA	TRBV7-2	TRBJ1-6	TGTGCCAGCAGCTTCTTGACAGCGTCACCCCTCCACTTT	CASSFLTASPLHF
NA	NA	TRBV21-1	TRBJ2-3	TGTGCCAGCAGCAAAGGCGGACTAGCGGGGATACGATACGCGTATTTT	CASSKGGLAGIRYAYF
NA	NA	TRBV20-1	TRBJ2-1	TGCAGTGCTACTCAAAGGGACAACGAGGGACCCGGGCAGTTCTTC	CSATQRDNEGPGQFF
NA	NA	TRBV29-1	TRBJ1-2	TGCAGCGTTGGCGACCGAGGTACCTATGGCTACACCTTC	CSVGDRGTYGYTF
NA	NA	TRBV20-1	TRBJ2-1	TGCAGTGCTAGAGATTTCCTAGCGAGCTACAATGAGCAGTTCTTC	CSARDFLASYNEQFF
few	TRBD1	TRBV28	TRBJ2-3	TGTGCCAGCAGTTATACAGGGGGCGGCACAGATACGCAGTATTTT	CASSYTGGGTDTQYF
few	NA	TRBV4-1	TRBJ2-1	TGCGCCAGCAGCCAACTCGTGGGTCCCGGGTCCCACAATGAGCAGTTCTTC	CASSQLVGPGSHNEQFF
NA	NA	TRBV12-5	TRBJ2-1	TGTGCTAGTGGCGGCACTTCCTACAATGAGCAGTTCTTC	CASGGTSYNEQFF
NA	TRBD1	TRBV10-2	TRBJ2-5	TGCGCCAGCAGTGGGATCTGGACAGGGAGAGAGACCCAGTACTTC	CASSGIWTGRETQYF
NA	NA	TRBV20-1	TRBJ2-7	TGCAGTGCTAGAGATCTCGCAGGGGGGGCTTACGAGCAGTACTTC	CSARDLAGGAYEQYF
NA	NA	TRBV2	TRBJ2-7	TGTGCCAGCACCTCGGGATTAGTTTACGAGCAGTACTTC	CASTSGLVYEQYF
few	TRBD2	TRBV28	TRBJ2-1	TGTGCCAGCAGTTTCTGGCGGGAGGGTCCGAGGAATGAGCAGTTCTTC	CASSFWREGPRNEQFF
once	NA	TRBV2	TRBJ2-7	TGTGCCAGCAGTGAGCCGAAGGGCGAGCAGTACTTC	CASSEPKGEQYF
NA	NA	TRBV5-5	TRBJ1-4	TGTACCAGCAGCTTCGGGGCACGGGGTGAAAAACTGTTTTTT	CTSSFGARGEKLFF
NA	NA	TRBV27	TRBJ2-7	TGTGCCAGCAGCTTCGACGGGACTCCGCCGTACTTC	CASSFDGTPPYF
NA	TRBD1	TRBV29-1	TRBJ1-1	TGCAGCGTAGGGGGCCCAGGGGGGGCGAACACTGAAGCTTTCTTT	CSVGGPGGANTEAFF
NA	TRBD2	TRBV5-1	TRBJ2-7	TGCGCCAGCAGCTCCGGGACTAGCTCTTACGACGAGCAGTACTTC	CASSSGTSSYDEQYF
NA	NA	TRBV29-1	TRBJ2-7	TGCAGCGTTGTTGGTCGGGGACCCTACGAGCAGTACTTC	CSVVGRGPYEQYF
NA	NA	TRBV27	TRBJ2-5	TGTGCCAGCAGCCGAGGGTCGACCCAGTACTTC	CASSRGSTQYF
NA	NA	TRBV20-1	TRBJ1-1	TGCAGTGCCGGGGTAAGAACTGAAGCTTTCTTT	CSAGVRTEAFF